This T cell receptor beta chain stems from a study of breast tumors, draining lymph nodes, adjacent tissues (dated by TCRdb to the mid-2010s). Regarding the research as a whole: The study compared TCR beta repertoires across tumor, adjacent nontumor tissue and axillary lymph nodes from breast cancer patients. The study was designed to assess the relationships and possible T-cell exchange between tumor, surrounding tissue and draining lymph node repertoires in human breast cancer. General conclusions and limits of the study: The conclusion that tumor T cells originate in lymph nodes was presented as consistent with a hypothesis rather than as directly demonstrated. Tumor T-cell repertoires showed less diversity than lymph node repertoires and more diversity than nontumor tissue repertoires, and tumor T-cell repertoires showed preferential V and J gene usage. In luminal-like breast cancer, tumor and nontumor tissue repertoires resembled each other significantly more than in basal-like breast cancer. A scenario in which most tumor T cells derive from the lymph node and then expand within tumor tissue was judged to be consistent with the data.

Lymph node samples were obtained from the axillary draining lymph nodes of breast cancer patients. CDR1 and CDR2 are drawn from the germline V gene (reference sequence): MNHEY, SMNVEV. For this chain, trimming is 6 bases at the V end and 4 bases at the J end, and the number of junction bases without a gene match is 5. There are 15 amino acids in the CDR3, from cysteine to phenylalanine inclusive. Kept here is only the CDR3 DNA, which spans 45 bases and is read in frame from base 1. Sequencing took place on an Illumina HiSeq 2000. TCR beta chain libraries were generated by multiplex PCR amplification. High-throughput sequencing was used to analyze the amplified TCR beta chain products. TCRdb handled the public reads itself, with Q25 trimming in fastp and clone calling in MiXCR, and kept productive beta chains. Entries that share a CDR3 protein sequence are merged under the most common genes and DNA. This sample comprises 150,000 to 200,000 distinct CDR3 sequences, roughly a third of them detected only once. Clones ranked in the top ten supply about 4.5% of the sample.

As for this clonotype: No antigen is known for it. Base qualities are not provided; no much larger clone lies one nucleotide away.

This receptor was obtained from a female donor with breast cancer. Some clones in this sample may be carry-over from other donors' samples. This receptor chain uses TRBV27 and TRBJ2-2; 10 bases in between match TRBD2. What was sequenced was axillary lymph node tissue. The CDR3 sequence is CASRTTSGVTGELFF. In nucleotide form, the sequence is TGTGCCAGCAGAACTACTAGCGGGGTCACCGGGGAGCTGTTTTTT.